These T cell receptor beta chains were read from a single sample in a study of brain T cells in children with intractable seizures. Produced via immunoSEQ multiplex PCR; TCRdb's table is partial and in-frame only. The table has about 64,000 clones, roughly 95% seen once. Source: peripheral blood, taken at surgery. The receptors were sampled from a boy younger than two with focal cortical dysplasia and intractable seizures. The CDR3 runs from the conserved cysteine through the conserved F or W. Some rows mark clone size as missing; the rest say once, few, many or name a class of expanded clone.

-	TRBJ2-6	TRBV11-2	CASSPGLRGGPSGANVLTF
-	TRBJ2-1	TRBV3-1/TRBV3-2	CASSASGGANEQFF
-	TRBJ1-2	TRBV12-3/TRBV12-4	CASSLQGYGYTF
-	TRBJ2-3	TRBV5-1	CASSLVTSGETDTQYF
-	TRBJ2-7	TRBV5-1	CASCPGLGLSSYEQYF
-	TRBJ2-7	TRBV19	CASSSRGYEQYF
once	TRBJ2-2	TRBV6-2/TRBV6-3	CASSYGLEFPNTGELFF
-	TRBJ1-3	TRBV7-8	CASSLVGGMVITGNTIYF
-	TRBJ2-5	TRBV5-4	CASSSKGTSGSETQYF
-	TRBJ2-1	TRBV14	CASSQGDVVYNEQFF
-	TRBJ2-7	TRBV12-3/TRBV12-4	CASNPGPHYEQYF
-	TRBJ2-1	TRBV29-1	CSVSRTSGASAQFF
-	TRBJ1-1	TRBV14	CASSQDRATNTEAFF
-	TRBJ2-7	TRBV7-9	CASSLGWRAGSSYEQYF
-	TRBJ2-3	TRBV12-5	CASGLVVSGDRADTQYF
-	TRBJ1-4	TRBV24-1	CATSPGPVNEKLFF
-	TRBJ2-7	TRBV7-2	CASSLEAGTYEQYF
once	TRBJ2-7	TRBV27	CASSPIIRFSYEQYF
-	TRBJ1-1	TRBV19	CAKQTGEAFF
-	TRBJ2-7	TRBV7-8	CASSVSRRVYEQYF
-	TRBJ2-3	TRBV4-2	CASSQVEDWGRDTQYF
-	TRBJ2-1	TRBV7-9	CASSPRTTPNEQFF
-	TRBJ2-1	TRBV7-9	CASSPRDRGINEQFF
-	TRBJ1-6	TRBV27	CASQGQGYNSPLHF